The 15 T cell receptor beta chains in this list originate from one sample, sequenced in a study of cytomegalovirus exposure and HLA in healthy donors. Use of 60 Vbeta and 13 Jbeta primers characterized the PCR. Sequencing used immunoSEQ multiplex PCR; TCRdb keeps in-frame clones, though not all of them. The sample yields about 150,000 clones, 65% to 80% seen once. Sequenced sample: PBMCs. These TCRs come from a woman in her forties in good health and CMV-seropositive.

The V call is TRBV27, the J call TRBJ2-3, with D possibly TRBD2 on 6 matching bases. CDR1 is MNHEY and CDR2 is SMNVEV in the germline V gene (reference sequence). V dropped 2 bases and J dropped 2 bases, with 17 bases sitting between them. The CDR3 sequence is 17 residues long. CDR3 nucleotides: TGTGCCAGCAGTTTAGGCCTCCGGGGGATAGTCACAGATACGCAGTATTTT. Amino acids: CASSLGLRGIVTDTQYF.

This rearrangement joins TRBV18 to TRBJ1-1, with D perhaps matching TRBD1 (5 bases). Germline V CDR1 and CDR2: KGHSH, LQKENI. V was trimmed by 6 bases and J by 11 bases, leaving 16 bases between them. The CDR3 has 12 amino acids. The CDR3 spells CASSTPAGFAFF. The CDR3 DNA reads TGTGCCAGCTCTACCCCCGCAGGGTTCGCTTTCTTT.

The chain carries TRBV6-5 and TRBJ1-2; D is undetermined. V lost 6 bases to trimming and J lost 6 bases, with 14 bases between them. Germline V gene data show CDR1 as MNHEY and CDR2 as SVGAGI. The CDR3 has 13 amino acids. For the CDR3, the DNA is TGTGCCAGCAGGACGATACTGGAGGATGGCTACACCTTC. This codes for CASRTILEDGYTF.

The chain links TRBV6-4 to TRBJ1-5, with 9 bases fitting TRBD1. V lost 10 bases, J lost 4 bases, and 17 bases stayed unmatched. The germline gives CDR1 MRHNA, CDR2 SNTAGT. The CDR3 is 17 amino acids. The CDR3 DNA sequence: TGTGCCATCGAAGAACCCTGGACAGGGGTAAATAATCAGCCCCAGCATTTT. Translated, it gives CAIEEPWTGVNNQPQHF.

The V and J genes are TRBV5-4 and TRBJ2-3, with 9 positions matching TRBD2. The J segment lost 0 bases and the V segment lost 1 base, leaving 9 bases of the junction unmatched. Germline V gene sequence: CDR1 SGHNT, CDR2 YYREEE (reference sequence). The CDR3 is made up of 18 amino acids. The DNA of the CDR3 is TGTGCCAGCAGCTTGTGGGCTAGCGGGGCCCATAGCACAGATACGCAGTATTTT. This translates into CASSLWASGAHSTDTQYF.

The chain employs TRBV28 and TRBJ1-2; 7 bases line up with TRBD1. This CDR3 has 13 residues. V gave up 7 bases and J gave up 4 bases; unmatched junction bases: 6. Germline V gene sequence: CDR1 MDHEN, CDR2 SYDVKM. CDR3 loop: CASTEDRVYGYTF. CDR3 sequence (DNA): TGTGCCAGCACCGAAGACAGGGTCTATGGCTACACCTTC.

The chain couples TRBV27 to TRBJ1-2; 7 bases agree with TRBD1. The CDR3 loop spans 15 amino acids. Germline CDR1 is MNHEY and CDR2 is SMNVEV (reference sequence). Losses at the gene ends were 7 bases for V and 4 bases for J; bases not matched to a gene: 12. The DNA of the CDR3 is TGTGCCAGCATGGGGCAAAGGGCAGGGGGCTATGGCTACACCTTC. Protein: CASMGQRAGGYGYTF.

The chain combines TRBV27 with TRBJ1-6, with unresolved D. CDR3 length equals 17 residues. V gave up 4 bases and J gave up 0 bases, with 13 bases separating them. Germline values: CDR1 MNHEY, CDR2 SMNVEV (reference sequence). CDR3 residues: CASSSRAGSSYNSPLHF. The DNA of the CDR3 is TGTGCCAGCAGTTCCCGAGCGGGGAGCTCCTATAATTCACCCCTCCACTTT.

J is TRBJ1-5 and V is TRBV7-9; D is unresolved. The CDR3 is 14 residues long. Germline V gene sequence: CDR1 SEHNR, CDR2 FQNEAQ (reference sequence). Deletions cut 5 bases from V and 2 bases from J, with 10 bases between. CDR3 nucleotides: TGTGCCAGCAGCCTCGGAGGAGGCAATCAGCCCCAGCATTTT. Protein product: CASSLGGGNQPQHF.

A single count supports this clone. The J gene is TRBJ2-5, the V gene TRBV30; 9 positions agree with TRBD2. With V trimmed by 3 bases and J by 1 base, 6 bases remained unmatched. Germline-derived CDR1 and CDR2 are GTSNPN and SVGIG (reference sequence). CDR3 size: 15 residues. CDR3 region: CAWRVSGGSQETQYF. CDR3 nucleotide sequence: TGTGCCTGGAGAGTTAGCGGGGGTTCCCAAGAGACCCAGTACTTC.

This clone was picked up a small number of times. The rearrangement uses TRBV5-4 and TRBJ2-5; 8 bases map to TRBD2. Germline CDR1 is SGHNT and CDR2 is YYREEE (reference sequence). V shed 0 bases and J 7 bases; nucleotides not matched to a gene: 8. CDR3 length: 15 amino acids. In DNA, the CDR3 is TGTGCCAGCAGCTTGGCTGGGCGGGGGGCCGGGACCCAGTACTTC. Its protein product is CASSLAGRGAGTQYF.

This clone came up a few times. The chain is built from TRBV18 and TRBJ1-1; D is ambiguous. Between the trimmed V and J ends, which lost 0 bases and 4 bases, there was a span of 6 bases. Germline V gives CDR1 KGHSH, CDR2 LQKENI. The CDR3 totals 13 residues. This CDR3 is CASSPPRVTEAFF. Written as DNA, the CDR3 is TGTGCCAGCTCACCACCCCGGGTCACTGAAGCTTTCTTT.

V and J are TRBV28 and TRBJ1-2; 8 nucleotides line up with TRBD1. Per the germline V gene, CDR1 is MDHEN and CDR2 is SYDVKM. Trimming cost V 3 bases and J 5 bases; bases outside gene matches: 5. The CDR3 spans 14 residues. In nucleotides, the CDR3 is TGTGCCAGCAGTTTCTTCGACAGGGGTTATGGCTACACCTTC. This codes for CASSFFDRGYGYTF.

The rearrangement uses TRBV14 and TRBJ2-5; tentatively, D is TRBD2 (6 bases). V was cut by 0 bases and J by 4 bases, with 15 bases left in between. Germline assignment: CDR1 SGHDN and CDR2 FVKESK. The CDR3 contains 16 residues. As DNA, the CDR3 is TGTGCCAGCAGCCAAGATCTAGCGCCGGGGGTAGAGACCCAGTACTTC. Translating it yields CASSQDLAPGVETQYF.

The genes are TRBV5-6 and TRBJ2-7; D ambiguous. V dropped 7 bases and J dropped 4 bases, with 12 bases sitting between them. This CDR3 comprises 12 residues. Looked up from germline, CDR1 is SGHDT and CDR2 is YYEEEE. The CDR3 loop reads CASGWSDYEQYF. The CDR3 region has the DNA TGTGCCAGCGGGTGGAGTGATTACGAGCAGTACTTC.